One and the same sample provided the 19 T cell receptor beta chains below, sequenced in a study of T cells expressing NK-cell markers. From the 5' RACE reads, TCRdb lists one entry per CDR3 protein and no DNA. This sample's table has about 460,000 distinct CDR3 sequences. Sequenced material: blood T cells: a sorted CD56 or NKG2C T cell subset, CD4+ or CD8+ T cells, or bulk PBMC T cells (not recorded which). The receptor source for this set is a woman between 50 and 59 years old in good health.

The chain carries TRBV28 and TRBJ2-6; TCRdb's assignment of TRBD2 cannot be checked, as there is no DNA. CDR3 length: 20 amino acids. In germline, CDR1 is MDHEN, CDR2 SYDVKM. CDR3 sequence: CASSLSEGQELFSGANVLTF.

The CDR3 protein is CASSQDQGEQYF. This chain connects TRBV4-2 to TRBJ2-7. This CDR3 comprises 12 residues. Germline V lookup: CDR1 LGHNA, CDR2 YNFKEQ.

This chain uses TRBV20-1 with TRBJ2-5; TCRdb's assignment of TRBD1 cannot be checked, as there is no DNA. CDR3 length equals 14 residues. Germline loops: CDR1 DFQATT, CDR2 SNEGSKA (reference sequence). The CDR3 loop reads CSARGPSGEETQYF.

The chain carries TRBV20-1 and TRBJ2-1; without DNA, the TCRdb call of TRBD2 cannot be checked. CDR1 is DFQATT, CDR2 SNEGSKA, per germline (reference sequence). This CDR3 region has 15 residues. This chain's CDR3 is CSAPGTSGRAGEQFF.

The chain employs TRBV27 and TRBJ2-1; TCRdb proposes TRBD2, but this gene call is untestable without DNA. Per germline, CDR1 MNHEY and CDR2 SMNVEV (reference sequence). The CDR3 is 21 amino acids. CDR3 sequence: CANSHRGGRGSSGRWGNEQFF.

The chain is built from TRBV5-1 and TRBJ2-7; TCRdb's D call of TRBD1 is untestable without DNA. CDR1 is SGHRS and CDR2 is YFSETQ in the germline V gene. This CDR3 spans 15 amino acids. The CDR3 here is CASSLAAPGAYEQYF.

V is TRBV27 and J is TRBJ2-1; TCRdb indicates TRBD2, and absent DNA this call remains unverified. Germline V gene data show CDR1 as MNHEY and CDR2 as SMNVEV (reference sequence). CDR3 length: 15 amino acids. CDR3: CASSKSRGGNNEQFF.

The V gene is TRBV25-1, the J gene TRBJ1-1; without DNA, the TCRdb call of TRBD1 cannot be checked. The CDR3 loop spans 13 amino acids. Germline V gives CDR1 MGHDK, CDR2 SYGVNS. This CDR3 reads CASSDYRGAEAFF.

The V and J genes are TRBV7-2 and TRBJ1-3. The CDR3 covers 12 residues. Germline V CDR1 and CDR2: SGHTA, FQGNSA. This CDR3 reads CASSHAGNTIYF.

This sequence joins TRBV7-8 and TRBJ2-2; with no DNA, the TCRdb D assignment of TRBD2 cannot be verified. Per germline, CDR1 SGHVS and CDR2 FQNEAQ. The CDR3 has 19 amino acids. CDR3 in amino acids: CASSLVGLAGGPNTGELFF.

The chain's CDR3 is CATGGRTNEKLFF. The chain uses TRBV28 and TRBJ1-4. CDR3 length: 13 amino acids. Germline V gene sequence: CDR1 MDHEN, CDR2 SYDVKM.

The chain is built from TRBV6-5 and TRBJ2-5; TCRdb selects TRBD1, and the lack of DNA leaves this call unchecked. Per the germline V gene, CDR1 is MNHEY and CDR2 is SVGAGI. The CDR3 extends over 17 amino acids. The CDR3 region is CASSYGGGGTGQETQYF.

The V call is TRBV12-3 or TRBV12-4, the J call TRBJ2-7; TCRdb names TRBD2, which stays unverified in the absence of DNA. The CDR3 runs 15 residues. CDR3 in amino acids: CASSPRTSDTYEQYF.

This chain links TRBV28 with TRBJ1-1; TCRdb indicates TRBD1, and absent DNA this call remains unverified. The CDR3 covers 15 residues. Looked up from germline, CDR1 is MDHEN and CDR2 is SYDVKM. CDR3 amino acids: CASSSPQGILAEAFF.

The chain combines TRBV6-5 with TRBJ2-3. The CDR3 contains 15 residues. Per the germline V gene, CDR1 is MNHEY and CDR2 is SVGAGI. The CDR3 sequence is CASSTRRRSTDTQYF.

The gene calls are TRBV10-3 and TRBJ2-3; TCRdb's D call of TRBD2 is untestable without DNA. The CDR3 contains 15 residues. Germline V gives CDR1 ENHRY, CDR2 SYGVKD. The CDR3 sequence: CAISESAGERDTQYF.

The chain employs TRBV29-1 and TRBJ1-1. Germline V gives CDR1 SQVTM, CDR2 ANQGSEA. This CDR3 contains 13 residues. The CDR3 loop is CSVGQPGGTEAFF.

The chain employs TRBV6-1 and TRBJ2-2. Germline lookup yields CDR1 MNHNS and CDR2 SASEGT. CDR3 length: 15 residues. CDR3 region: CASSEVTGNTGELFF.

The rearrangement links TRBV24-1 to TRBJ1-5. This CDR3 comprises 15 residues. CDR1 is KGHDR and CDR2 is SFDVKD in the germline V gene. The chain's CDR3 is CATSDLGPWDQPQHF.